Below, 30 T cell receptor beta chains from the same sample are listed, as sequenced in a study of identical twins. TCRdb reprocessed the 5' RACE reads via MiXCR and lists one record per CDR3 protein. The data show about 190,000 distinct CDR3 sequences, less than 20% seen once. These sequences were also reported in another study, on T cells expressing NK-cell markers.

Sequenced sample: CD8+ T cells sorted from blood. The receptors were sampled from a woman between 18 and 30 years old in good health.

This clonotype has only a few counts. V usage is TRBV2 and J usage is TRBJ2-2; tentatively, D is TRBD1 or TRBD2 (5 bases each). Germline assignment: CDR1 SNHLY and CDR2 FYNNEI. The CDR3 length is 15 residues. V was trimmed by 6 bases and J by 1 base, leaving 12 bases between them. The CDR3 DNA follows: TGTGCCAGCAGGCCCGGGACGGGGAACACCGGGGAGCTGTTTTTT. Translation gives CASRPGTGNTGELFF.

The rearrangement uses TRBV12-5 and TRBJ2-3, with D possibly TRBD1 on 6 matching bases. Germline V lookup: CDR1 LGHNT, CDR2 FRNRAP. V dropped 6 bases and J dropped 3 bases, with 13 bases sitting between them. The CDR3 loop spans 14 amino acids. Written as DNA, the CDR3 is TGTGCTAGTGGCCTAGGACAGCGGACAGATACGCAGTATTTT. This codes for CASGLGQRTDTQYF.

The sample holds many counts of this clonotype. The chain couples TRBV7-8 to TRBJ1-4; D not resolved. Between the trimmed V and J ends, which lost 2 bases and 4 bases, there was a span of 11 bases. The germline V gene has CDR1 SGHVS and CDR2 FQNEAQ. The length of the CDR3 is 15 residues. The CDR3 reads CASSLLGSDNEKLFF. The CDR3 bases are TGTGCCAGCAGCTTACTTGGGAGTGATAATGAAAAACTGTTTTTT.

The V and J genes are TRBV29-1 and TRBJ2-2, with TRBD1 matching over 9 bases. The CDR3 sequence is 15 residues long. Germline V gene lookup returns CDR1 SQVTM and CDR2 ANQGSEA. V was pared by 7 bases and J by 4 bases, with 10 bases of the junction left unmatched. CDR3 sequence reads: CSAKEGQGSTGELFF. CDR3 sequence (DNA): TGCAGCGCCAAGGAGGGACAGGGATCCACCGGGGAGCTGTTTTTT.

In this sample, this clonotype turned up a few times. This sequence joins TRBV4-3 and TRBJ2-2, with 11 bases that match TRBD2. Trimming at V came to 0 bases and at J to 5 bases, leaving 5 bases not matched to a gene. This CDR3 region has 17 residues. Germline lookup yields CDR1 LGHNA and CDR2 YSLEER. CDR3 loop: CASSQDQLAGVTGELFF. CDR3 sequence (DNA): TGCGCCAGCAGCCAAGATCAACTAGCGGGAGTTACCGGGGAGCTGTTTTTT.

V is TRBV13 and J is TRBJ2-5; the D is unclear. V lost 3 bases and J lost 1, with 6 bases in between. The germline V gene has CDR1 PRHDT and CDR2 FYEKMQ (reference sequence). The CDR3 spans 13 residues. Here the CDR3 DNA reads TGTGCCAGCAGCTTTAGGTCCCAAGAGACCCAGTACTTC. It translates to CASSFRSQETQYF.

This clonotype was observed a few times. The chain employs TRBV29-1 and TRBJ2-1, with 9 nucleotides matching TRBD2. Germline CDR1 is SQVTM and CDR2 is ANQGSEA. J was trimmed by 14 bases and V by 7 bases; bases with no gene match: 3. This CDR3 spans 9 amino acids. CDR3 residues: CSDIAGEFF. CDR3 coding DNA: TGCAGCGATATAGCGGGGGAGTTCTTC.

The J gene is TRBJ2-2, the V gene TRBV29-1; D might be TRBD1 (6 bases). CDR1 and CDR2 (germline): SQVTM, ANQGSEA. There are 15 residues in the CDR3. Deletions cut 4 bases from V and 4 bases from J, with 16 bases between. The CDR3 region is CSVGGQGFPTGELFF. As DNA, the CDR3 is TGCAGCGTTGGCGGTCAGGGGTTTCCCACCGGGGAGCTGTTTTTT.

This chain uses TRBV10-3 with TRBJ1-4, with TRBD1 matching 7 bases. The CDR3 is 15 amino acids. The V gene's germline CDR1 is ENHRY and CDR2 SYGVKD. Losses at the gene ends were 3 bases for V and 5 bases for J; bases not matched to a gene: 6. CDR3 protein: CAISEQGKVNEKLFF. CDR3 nucleotide sequence: TGTGCCATCAGTGAACAGGGGAAGGTCAATGAAAAACTGTTTTTT.

The chain links TRBV15 to TRBJ2-7; 9 bases line up with TRBD2. The germline V gene encodes CDR1 LNHNV and CDR2 YYDKDF (reference sequence). The V gene end was trimmed by 8 bases and the J gene end by 4 bases; junction bases not matched to a gene: 6. The CDR3 consists of 13 residues. In nucleotides, the CDR3 is TGTGCCACCGCCGGACTAGCGCCGTACGAGCAGTACTTC. As protein: CATAGLAPYEQYF.

This chain connects TRBV6-5 to TRBJ2-7; 8 positions match TRBD2. V shed 2 bases and J 2 bases; nucleotides not matched to a gene: 5. The CDR3 consists of 15 residues. In germline, CDR1 is MNHEY, CDR2 SVGAGI. DNA for the CDR3: TGTGCCAGCAGTTACGGTATTAGCGGGACCTACGAGCAGTACTTC. It is translated as CASSYGISGTYEQYF.

This clonotype is a singleton in its sample. V is TRBV14 and J is TRBJ1-2; D not resolved. The germline V gene encodes CDR1 SGHDN and CDR2 FVKESK. The CDR3 sequence is 15 residues long. Trimming removed 0 bases at V and 6 bases at J, with 14 bases between. This CDR3 reads CASSQDYVQLDGYTF. The CDR3 DNA reads TGTGCCAGCAGCCAAGATTACGTCCAACTGGATGGCTACACCTTC.

This CDR3 reads CASSEMGSTISVTQYF. The CDR3 nucleotides are TGTGCCAGCAGTGAGATGGGCTCTACAATCTCAGTTACGCAGTATTTT. The chain combines TRBV2 with TRBJ2-3; D uncertain. The CDR3 contains 16 residues. The germline gives CDR1 SNHLY, CDR2 FYNNEI. The V and J ends lost 3 bases and 8 bases respectively, with 21 bases between them.

This clonotype was seen a few times. The rearrangement links TRBV9 to TRBJ2-2; D is uncertain. CDR1 and CDR2 from the germline V gene are SGDLS and YYNGEE. The CDR3 consists of 15 residues. The V end was cut by 0 bases, the J end by 1 base, with 7 bases between. In DNA form, the CDR3 reads TGTGCCAGCAGCGTAGATCCGGTGAACACCGGGGAGCTGTTTTTT. Translated, it gives CASSVDPVNTGELFF.

Many counts were recorded for this clonotype. The chain links TRBV12-3 or TRBV12-4 to TRBJ1-1; the D is unclear. V shed 1 base and J shed 4 bases, with 7 bases lying between them. The CDR3 is 13 residues long. The CDR3 bases are TGTGCCAGCAGTTTAGGCCCGAGCACTGAAGCTTTCTTT. This encodes CASSLGPSTEAFF.

The table lists this clonotype with many counts. The V gene is TRBV6-6, the J gene TRBJ2-5, with D uncertain. CDR1 and CDR2 from the germline V gene are MNHNY and SVGAGI (reference sequence). This CDR3 has 11 residues. V lost 0 bases, J lost 5 bases, and 1 base lay in between. The CDR3 coding sequence is TGTGCCAGCAGTTACTCGGAGACCCAGTACTTC. Translated: CASSYSETQYF.

This clonotype was picked up a small number of times. The chain uses TRBV7-2 and TRBJ2-7; D could derive from TRBD1 or TRBD2 (7 bases each). V lost 5 bases and J lost 2, with 13 bases in between. Germline values: CDR1 SGHTA, CDR2 FQGNSA. The CDR3 spans 14 residues. The CDR3 reads CASSPGGVTYEQYF. The CDR3 region has the DNA TGTGCCAGCAGCCCAGGGGGGGTAACCTACGAGCAGTACTTC.

The sample holds a few counts of this clonotype. This rearrangement joins TRBV9 to TRBJ2-3; no firm D call. The germline CDR1 and CDR2 sequences are SGDLS and YYNGEE. This CDR3 contains 13 residues. Trimming took off 4 bases at V and 7 bases at J, with 13 bases between the two ends. CDR3 nucleotide sequence: TGTGCCAGCAGCCCCGGGCCCGTGTATACGCAGTATTTT. It yields the protein CASSPGPVYTQYF.

The chain uses TRBV6-2 or TRBV6-3 and TRBJ1-1; no definite D call. The CDR3 runs to 12 residues. Germline CDR1 MNHEY, CDR2 SVGEGT. Between the trimmed V and J ends, which lost 1 base and 7 bases, there was a span of 7 bases. CDR3 sequence reads: CASSYFPGEAFF. CDR3 nucleotide sequence: TGTGCCAGCAGTTACTTTCCCGGTGAAGCTTTCTTT.

The V gene is TRBV6-2 or TRBV6-3, the J gene TRBJ2-1; TRBD1 aligns across 9 bases. The length of the CDR3 is 18 residues. Germline loops: CDR1 MNHEY, CDR2 SVGEGT. V lost 0 bases, J lost 3 bases, and 9 bases stayed unmatched. CDR3 sequence reads: CASSYSVTGTGFYNEQFF. As DNA, the CDR3 is TGTGCCAGCAGTTACTCCGTAACCGGGACAGGGTTCTACAATGAGCAGTTCTTC.

The chain combines TRBV5-6 with TRBJ2-7; TRBD2 is a possible D gene (5 bases). In germline, CDR1 is SGHDT, CDR2 YYEEEE. V shed 3 bases and J shed 0 bases, with 7 bases lying between them. The CDR3 has 13 amino acids. The CDR3 region is CASSWGDSYEQYF. CDR3 nucleotides: TGTGCCAGCAGCTGGGGAGACTCCTACGAGCAGTACTTC.

In this sample, this clonotype turned up many times. The genes are TRBV10-2 and TRBJ2-3; D not resolved. Germline lookup yields CDR1 WSHSY and CDR2 SAAADI. The CDR3 has 14 residues. V was clipped by 5 bases and J by 2 bases, with 11 bases between them. The DNA for the CDR3 is TGCGCCAGCAGTTCGGGCTTCTCCACAGATACGCAGTATTTT. This codes for CASSSGFSTDTQYF.

The gene calls are TRBV7-3 and TRBJ2-1; D might be TRBD1 or TRBD2, each matching 5 bases. Germline assignment: CDR1 SGHTA and CDR2 FQGTGA. CDR3 size: 14 residues. V lost 8 bases to trimming and J lost 5 bases, with 16 bases between them. The CDR3 loop reads CASGFGMGDNEQFF. The DNA of the CDR3 is TGTGCCAGCGGTTTCGGGATGGGGGACAATGAGCAGTTCTTC. Together with reference TRBV7-3 and TRBJ2-1, the CDR3 gives the full variable domain: GAGVSQTPSNKVTEKGKYVELRCDPISGHTALYWYRQSLGQGPEFLIYFQGTGAADDSGLPNDRFFAVRPEGSVSTLKIQRTERGDSAVYLCASGFGMGDNEQFFGPGTRLTVL.

This sequence joins TRBV6-5 and TRBJ2-3; D not resolved. Trimming cost V 0 bases and J 6 bases, with 4 bases left between them. The CDR3 length is 12 residues. Germline CDR1 and CDR2: MNHEY and SVGAGI. CDR3 sequence: CASSYSGDTQYF. The CDR3, as DNA: TGTGCCAGCAGTTACTCAGGGGATACGCAGTATTTT.

The gene calls are TRBV6-5 and TRBJ2-3; TRBD1 or TRBD2 may be the D gene (5 bases each). Germline V gives CDR1 MNHEY, CDR2 SVGAGI. Trimming took off 1 base at V and 6 bases at J, with 14 bases between the two ends. The CDR3 extends over 15 amino acids. CDR3 nucleotide sequence: TGTGCCAGCAGTTACTGGGGACGGCCTGAGGATACGCAGTATTTT. Its protein is CASSYWGRPEDTQYF.

This clonotype was picked up a small number of times. V and J are TRBV7-2 and TRBJ2-7, with 7 bases fitting TRBD2. This CDR3 spans 14 amino acids. V shed 3 bases, J shed 3 bases, and the junction held 5 bases outside the gene matches. Germline CDR1 is SGHTA and CDR2 is FQGNSA. CDR3 sequence: CASSFGTTGYEQYF. The CDR3 region has the DNA TGTGCCAGCAGCTTCGGGACTACCGGCTACGAGCAGTACTTC. The full variable domain, with the rest looked up from reference TRBV7-2 and TRBJ2-7, is GAGVSQSPSNKVTEKGKDVELRCDPISGHTALYWYRQSLGQGLEFLIYFQGNSAPDKSGLPSDRFSAERTGGSVSTLTIQRTQQEDSAVYLCASSFGTTGYEQYFGPGTRLTVT.

The V gene is TRBV2, the J gene TRBJ1-2; the D is unclear. V lost 7 bases and J lost 4, with 10 bases in between. Per the germline V gene, CDR1 is SNHLY and CDR2 is FYNNEI. The CDR3 is made up of 12 amino acids. The CDR3 DNA reads TGTGCCAGCAACGGCGGCCCCTATGGCTACACCTTC. It yields the protein CASNGGPYGYTF.

This clonotype was observed a few times. The rearrangement uses TRBV5-5 and TRBJ2-7; D remains unclear. The germline V gene has CDR1 SGHKS and CDR2 YYEKEE (reference sequence). Trimming removed 5 bases at V and 0 bases at J, with 6 bases between. The CDR3 contains 12 residues. CDR3 in amino acids: CASRSNSYEQYF. The CDR3 bases are TGTGCCAGCAGATCCAACTCCTACGAGCAGTACTTC.

The chain combines TRBV20-1 with TRBJ1-1, with D unresolved. V gave up 3 bases and J gave up 0 bases, with 2 bases separating them. This CDR3 is 11 amino acids long. CDR1 is DFQATT and CDR2 is SNEGSKA in the germline V gene (reference sequence). The chain's CDR3 is CSASLNTEAFF. In DNA, the CDR3 is TGCAGTGCTAGTCTGAACACTGAAGCTTTCTTT.

This rearrangement joins TRBV7-8 to TRBJ2-4; TRBD1 aligns across 9 bases. J gave up 5 bases and V 5 bases, and 4 bases lay outside the gene matches. The CDR3 spans 14 residues. CDR1 is SGHVS and CDR2 is FQNEAQ in the germline V gene. The CDR3 coding sequence is TGTGCCAGCAGCCCCCGGACAGGGGAAAACATTCAGTACTTC. It yields the protein CASSPRTGENIQYF.